The present TCR beta chain was sequenced within a study of vaccination and CD4 T cells after COVID-19. Study summary: From HCoV-229E, HCoV-OC43, HCoV-NL63 and SARS-CoV-2, overlapping spike peptides were used to stimulate the cells. Control cultures used a CEFX viral epitope pool, an HIV-1 Nef peptide pool, or no peptide.

This clonotype was counted a few times. The target antigen is unknown. Sequencing of DNA taken from cultured CD4+ T cells relied on the Oncomine TCR Beta short-read assay. One entry per CDR3 protein results from TCRdb running MiXCR on the PCR reads. The table lists some 15,000 distinct CDR3 sequences, about 40% of them singletons. V lost 10 bases and J lost 0, with 22 bases in between. The germline V gene has CDR1 LGHNA and CDR2 YNFKEQ. The CDR3 loop spans 17 amino acids. Indicated treatment: roughly nine-day PBMC culture with coronavirus spike peptide pools or control peptides (ViraFEST assay). Expanded clonotypes were found by TCR sequencing after peptide-pool stimulation (ViraFEST).

The sequence came from a human donor who had recovered from COVID-19. V and J are TRBV4-2 and TRBJ1-5; a possible D gene is TRBD1 (5 bases). The sample consisted of CD4+ T cells from blood, cultured in vitro. The CDR3 sequence is CANPDRDSQGSNQPQHF. The CDR3 region has the DNA TGTGCCAACCCCGACCGGGACTCCCAGGGTAGCAATCAGCCCCAGCATTTT.